What follows describes a single TCR beta chain. The antigen is undetermined. V lost 3 bases and J 0 bases, leaving 14 bases between the germline ends. Germline V lookup: CDR1 SGDLS, CDR2 YYNGEE. This CDR3 is built from 16 residues. Sequencing was performed with immunoSEQ multiplex PCR; in TCRdb, only in-frame clones are kept and a portion is missing. This table has approximately 150,000 clones, around nine tenths appearing once. This sample was taken from a study of T cell responses to AZD1222 COVID-19 vaccine. Study observations and caveats: Females outnumbered males among donors, who were mostly white British; clonal diversity was possibly underestimated. Regions 160-218 and 743-854 held dominance among vaccine-associated CD4 TCRs, which spanned spike. Spike-specific TCRs gained breadth and depth after people received two AZD1222 doses.

The specimen was peripheral blood, collected 28 days after the second AZD1222 dose. V and J are TRBV9 and TRBJ2-3; a weak D match, TRBD1 (6 bases). The receptor's source is an adult who received the AZD1222 COVID-19 vaccine. The CDR3 DNA reads as TGTGCCAGCAGCGCAACCTCAGGGGAAAGCACAGATACGCAGTATTTT. Residues: CASSATSGESTDTQYF.